These 19 T cell receptor beta chains share one sample of origin, sequenced in a study of blood T cell repertoires in COVID-19. Assay: immunoSEQ multiplex PCR; the TCRdb copy retains only in-frame clones and omits some. The data show around 100,000 clones, around 67% seen once. The sequenced sample was peripheral blood. The origin of the receptors is a man in his 70s with COVID-19, enrolled during active disease.

The chain links TRBV19 to TRBJ1-2, with 12 nucleotides matching TRBD1. CDR1 and CDR2 (germline): LNHDA, SQIVND (reference sequence). The ends lost 6 bases at V and 8 bases at J; junction bases unmatched: 7. CDR3 length equals 14 residues. In DNA, the CDR3 is TGTGCCAGTAGCGGGACAGGGGGCAACGTCGGCTACACCTTC. Protein: CASSGTGGNVGYTF.

J is TRBJ1-3 and V is TRBV28; no firm D call. The CDR3 length is 17 residues. Germline lookup yields CDR1 MDHEN and CDR2 SYDVKM. The ends were cut back, 3 bases at V and 0 bases at J, with 15 bases in the middle. The CDR3 here is CASSFPYDTSSGNTIYF. The CDR3 region has the DNA TGTGCCAGCAGTTTCCCGTACGACACCTCCTCTGGAAACACCATATATTTT.

The rearrangement uses TRBV7-9 and TRBJ2-1, with TRBD1 matching 9 bases. V trimming: 6 bases; J trimming: 4 bases; junction bases outside the gene matches: 13. From germline, CDR1 is SEHNR and CDR2 FQNEAQ (reference sequence). The CDR3 loop spans 17 amino acids. CDR3 protein: CASRPYTGTGPYNEQFF. The DNA for the CDR3 is TGTGCCAGCAGACCCTACACCGGGACAGGGCCTTACAATGAGCAGTTCTTC.

The chain combines TRBV12-3 or TRBV12-4 with TRBJ1-1; D call uncertain. The CDR3 sequence is 12 residues long. V lost 5 bases and J lost 3, with 7 bases in between. The CDR3 reads CASSPGDTEAFF. CDR3 DNA sequence: TGTGCCAGCAGTCCCGGGGACACTGAAGCTTTCTTT.

The chain employs TRBV5-6 and TRBJ2-2; possible D gene TRBD1, 6 bases. The V gene lost 4 bases and the J gene lost 1 base, with 11 bases spanning the gap. Germline CDR1 SGHDT, CDR2 YYEEEE. The CDR3 spans 15 residues. CDR3 in DNA: TGTGCCAGCAGCCGTGACAGGATGAACACCGGGGAGCTGTTTTTT. Amino acid sequence: CASSRDRMNTGELFF.

This clone has just a few counts. The V and J genes are TRBV5-4 and TRBJ2-1; D perhaps matches TRBD1 (8 bases). Trimming shortened V by 2 bases and J by 6 bases, and 15 bases separated the two germline ends. CDR1 and CDR2 from the germline V gene are SGHNT and YYREEE (reference sequence). The CDR3 consists of 15 residues. The CDR3 protein is CASSLWTGRGNEQFF. In DNA, the CDR3 is TGTGCCAGCAGCTTATGGACAGGGAGGGGCAATGAGCAGTTCTTC.

The rearrangement links TRBV28 to TRBJ1-1; D may be TRBD1 (5 bases). The CDR3 totals 13 residues. The V gene's germline CDR1 is MDHEN and CDR2 SYDVKM. V shed 3 bases and J shed 1 base, with 6 bases lying between them. This CDR3 reads CASSFGGNTEAFF. In nucleotides, the CDR3 is TGTGCCAGCAGTTTCGGGGGGAACACTGAAGCTTTCTTT. The full variable domain, completed using reference TRBV28 and TRBJ1-1, is DVKVTQSSRYLVKRTGEKVFLECVQDMDHENMFWYRQDPGLGLRLIYFSYDVKMKEKGDIPEGYSVSREKKERFSLILESASTNQTSMYLCASSFGGNTEAFFGQGTRLTVV.

The chain couples TRBV27 to TRBJ1-4; D possibly corresponds to TRBD1 (5 bases). The CDR3 is 17 residues long. Germline loops: CDR1 MNHEY, CDR2 SMNVEV (reference sequence). V gave up 6 bases and J gave up 0 bases, with 17 bases separating them. CDR3 region: CASSQTWDFATNEKLFF. For the CDR3, the DNA is TGTGCCAGCAGCCAAACGTGGGACTTTGCAACTAATGAAAAACTGTTTTTT.

The chain has TRBV6-4 and TRBJ1-1, with D possibly TRBD1 on 5 matching bases. CDR3 length: 15 amino acids. Germline V gene lookup returns CDR1 MRHNA and CDR2 SNTAGT. V was shortened by 4 bases and J by 3 bases, with 15 bases between the two germline ends. CDR3 amino acids: CASSGRQARDTEAFF. The CDR3 region has the DNA TGTGCCAGCAGTGGCAGACAAGCCAGGGACACTGAAGCTTTCTTT.

This chain uses TRBV7-9 with TRBJ1-6; the match to TRBD1 covers 8 bases. There are 17 residues in the CDR3. Looked up from germline, CDR1 is SEHNR and CDR2 is FQNEAQ (reference sequence). V lost 3 bases and J lost 2; bases outside the gene matches: 6. The CDR3 spells CASSLGGTGPYNSPLHF. The CDR3 coding sequence is TGTGCCAGCAGCTTGGGGGGGACAGGACCCTATAATTCACCCCTCCACTTT.

This rearrangement joins TRBV11-2 to TRBJ1-4; 9 bases agree with TRBD1. The CDR3 sequence is 15 residues long. Looked up from germline, CDR1 is SGHAT and CDR2 is FQNNGV. The ends lost 4 bases at V and 7 bases at J; junction bases unmatched: 7. The CDR3 DNA reads as TGTGCCAGCAGCTCCTCCGGGACAGGGAGTGAAAAACTGTTTTTT. Translating it yields CASSSSGTGSEKLFF.

DNA for the CDR3: TGTGCCAGTAGTGAGGGGGGGACTAGCGGCACAGATACGCAGTATTTT. As protein: CASSEGGTSGTDTQYF. V gene TRBV19 combines with J gene TRBJ2-3, with TRBD2 matching 10 bases. After removal of 5 bases from V and 1 base from J, the junction contained 6 bases not matched to a gene. The germline V gene encodes CDR1 LNHDA and CDR2 SQIVND (reference sequence). This CDR3 contains 16 residues.

The chain recombines TRBV10-3 with TRBJ2-2; 8 positions agree with TRBD2. The CDR3 sequence is 16 residues long. The ends lost 3 bases at V and 6 bases at J; junction bases unmatched: 9. CDR1 is ENHRY and CDR2 is SYGVKD in the germline V gene. The CDR3 nucleotides read TGTGCCATCAGTGACCCCGGGAGGGGGATGGCCGGGGAGCTGTTTTTT. This sequence encodes CAISDPGRGMAGELFF.

The chain couples TRBV12-3 or TRBV12-4 to TRBJ1-2; possible D gene TRBD1, 6 bases. V dropped 2 bases and J dropped 4 bases, with 8 bases sitting between them. CDR3 length: 13 amino acids. This CDR3 reads CASSLRGGYGYTF. DNA of the CDR3: TGTGCCAGCAGTTTAAGAGGGGGCTATGGCTACACCTTC.

The J gene is TRBJ2-5, the V gene TRBV2; 10 positions agree with TRBD2. The CDR3 is 14 residues long. CDR1 is SNHLY and CDR2 is FYNNEI in the germline V gene. The ends lost 4 bases at V and 4 bases at J; junction bases unmatched: 3. CDR3 DNA: TGTGCCAGCAGTGTCCTAGCGGGAGTAGAGACCCAGTACTTC. This translates into CASSVLAGVETQYF.

The chain has TRBV7-2 and TRBJ1-1; TRBD1 is a possible D gene (6 bases). Trimming stripped 1 base from V and 6 bases from J, with 21 bases between. The CDR3 consists of 17 residues. CDR1 SGHTA and CDR2 FQGNSA come from the germline V gene. The CDR3 DNA follows: TGTGCCAGCAGCTTAGGTACGGGGGGGCAAGGCGGGTCTGAAGCTTTCTTT. Amino acid sequence: CASSLGTGGQGGSEAFF.

The chain has TRBV6-5 and TRBJ2-7, with 13 bases matching TRBD2. The J segment lost 10 bases and the V segment lost 5 bases, leaving 5 bases of the junction unmatched. The CDR3 length is 13 residues. Germline CDR1 reads MNHEY; CDR2 reads SVGAGI. CDR3 sequence: CASSRTSGGSQYF. The CDR3 nucleotides read TGTGCCAGCAGTCGGACTAGCGGGGGTTCTCAGTACTTC.

The chain couples TRBV5-1 to TRBJ1-1, with TRBD1 matching 9 bases. The CDR3 is made up of 16 amino acids. With V trimmed by 3 bases and J by 1 base, 7 bases remained unmatched. Germline V gives CDR1 SGHRS, CDR2 YFSETQ. CDR3 bases: TGCGCCAGCAGCTGGACAGGGGCGTTGGGGAACACTGAAGCTTTCTTT. It specifies CASSWTGALGNTEAFF.

The chain is built from TRBV4-3 and TRBJ2-2; 8 nucleotides agree with TRBD1. V shed 4 bases and J 6 bases; nucleotides not matched to a gene: 10. The CDR3 is 16 residues long. Germline V gives CDR1 LGHNA, CDR2 YSLEER. The CDR3: CASSPEAGGAAGELFF. The CDR3 region has the DNA TGCGCCAGCAGCCCGGAGGCAGGGGGCGCAGCCGGGGAGCTGTTTTTT.